This passage covers 27 T cell receptor beta chains from one sample sequenced in a study of blood T cell repertoires in COVID-19 (TCRdb year 2020). The receptor library was made with the immunoSEQ multiplex PCR assay. TCRdb retrieved this table from immuneACCESS and kept in-frame rearrangements only. Not all clones are present; in checked studies, unresolved V genes account for under half, and no reason is known for the remainder. Within this sample are 200,000 or so clones, with nearly 90% of them counted one time only. Approximately 10% of the sample lies in the top ten. Sequenced sample: PBMCs or T cells enriched from blood (not recorded which). These receptors were taken from a man younger than 40 who had recovered from COVID-19.

V gene TRBV27 combines with J gene TRBJ1-6; 8 bases map to TRBD1. Germline V gene data show CDR1 as MNHEY and CDR2 as SMNVEV (reference sequence). Unmatched junction bases numbered 6, after V lost 6 bases and J lost 11 bases. The CDR3 has 13 residues. The CDR3 loop is CASRLRTGTPLHF. The CDR3 DNA reads as TGTGCCAGCAGGCTCCGGACAGGGACACCCCTCCACTTT.

This chain uses TRBV6-5 with TRBJ2-3, with 8 bases aligning to TRBD2. With V trimmed by 1 base and J by 1 base, 4 bases remained unmatched. Germline values: CDR1 MNHEY, CDR2 SVGAGI. The CDR3 has 16 amino acids. CDR3 loop: CASSYFGSGGTDTQYF. CDR3 bases: TGTGCCAGCAGTTACTTTGGTAGCGGGGGCACAGATACGCAGTATTTT.

The chain is built from TRBV13 and TRBJ2-7, with 14 positions matching TRBD2. The V gene end was trimmed by 0 bases and the J gene end by 4 bases; junction bases not matched to a gene: 5. The CDR3 has 17 residues. In germline, CDR1 is PRHDT, CDR2 FYEKMQ (reference sequence). The CDR3 spells CASSLGTGTSGSYEQYF. DNA for the CDR3: TGTGCCAGCAGCTTAGGGACGGGGACTAGCGGGAGTTACGAGCAGTACTTC.

J is TRBJ2-7 and V is TRBV19; 7 positions agree with TRBD1. Trimming took 1 base from V and 5 from J; bases not matched to a gene: 8. The CDR3 extends over 15 amino acids. The V gene's germline CDR1 is LNHDA and CDR2 SQIVND (reference sequence). The CDR3 DNA reads TGTGCCAGTAGTATAGGGGGCAGGGGGAGAGACGAGCAGTACTTC. It codes for CASSIGGRGRDEQYF.

The chain links TRBV18 to TRBJ1-5; D is possibly TRBD1 (6 bases). Per the germline V gene, CDR1 is KGHSH and CDR2 is LQKENI. Trimming pared 6 bases from V and 3 bases from J, leaving 12 bases between. The length of the CDR3 is 14 residues. The CDR3 DNA reads TGTGCCAGCTCCACCGCAGGGGACAATCAGCCCCAGCATTTT. Translating it yields CASSTAGDNQPQHF.

This clone was seen only once. The chain carries TRBV5-1 and TRBJ2-7, with 11 nucleotides matching TRBD1. J lost 4 bases, V lost 7 bases, and 4 bases had no gene match. The germline V gene encodes CDR1 SGHRS and CDR2 YFSETQ. This CDR3 contains 13 residues. The CDR3 DNA sequence: TGCGCCAGCGGTGGACAGGGGGCTTACGAGCAGTACTTC. Protein product: CASGGQGAYEQYF. Variable domain in full (rest from reference TRBV5-1 and TRBJ2-7): KAGVTQTPRYLIKTRGQQVTLSCSPISGHRSVSWYQQTPGQGLQFLFEYFSETQRNKGNFPGRFSGRQFSNSRSEMNVSTLELGDSALYLCASGGQGAYEQYFGPGTRLTVT.

The rearrangement links TRBV19 to TRBJ1-5; no clear D gene. CDR3 length: 15 amino acids. CDR1 LNHDA and CDR2 SQIVND come from the germline V gene (reference sequence). V was shortened by 5 bases and J by 6 bases, with 17 bases between the two germline ends. The CDR3 sequence: CASSVRPISGQPQHF. The CDR3 DNA follows: TGTGCCAGTAGTGTTCGACCAATCTCAGGTCAGCCCCAGCATTTT.

A few counts support this clone. The chain has TRBV6-5 and TRBJ1-1; D is unresolved. V was pared by 0 bases and J by 5 bases, with 10 bases between. The germline CDR1 and CDR2 sequences are MNHEY and SVGAGI. This CDR3 is 14 amino acids long. CDR3 sequence: CASSYSTSGTEAFF. CDR3 in DNA: TGTGCCAGCAGTTACTCGACTTCTGGGACTGAAGCTTTCTTT.

The CDR3 reads CASSLNGGAREAFF. In DNA form, the CDR3 reads TGCGCCAGCAGTCTGAATGGGGGGGCGCGGGAGGCTTTCTTT. J is TRBJ1-1 and V is TRBV4-3; D perhaps matches TRBD1 (6 bases). The CDR3 is made up of 14 amino acids. V lost 6 bases and J 11 bases, leaving 22 bases between the germline ends. CDR1 LGHNA and CDR2 YSLEER come from the germline V gene.

V and J are TRBV28 and TRBJ2-7; TRBD2 aligns across 7 bases. The CDR3 covers 16 residues. Unmatched junction bases numbered 11, after V lost 6 bases and J lost 0 bases. Germline CDR1 MDHEN, CDR2 SYDVKM. The CDR3 DNA reads as TGTGCCAGCAGCACGCCGGGACTACCAAGCTCCTACGAGCAGTACTTC. Its translation is CASSTPGLPSSYEQYF.

The chain carries TRBV27 and TRBJ2-7, with TRBD2 as a possible D gene (5 bases). CDR1 and CDR2 (germline): MNHEY, SMNVEV (reference sequence). The V end lost 4 bases, the J end lost 3 bases, and 28 bases lay between the germline ends. The CDR3 extends over 19 amino acids. CDR3 loop: CASSSLRVLAGAHDYEQYF. Here the CDR3 DNA reads TGTGCCAGCAGTTCCTTGAGGGTGTTAGCTGGAGCCCACGACTACGAGCAGTACTTC.

The V call is TRBV28, the J call TRBJ1-1, with 7 bases aligning to TRBD1. V trimming: 9 bases; J trimming: 1 base; junction bases outside the gene matches: 17. CDR1 MDHEN and CDR2 SYDVKM come from the germline V gene. This CDR3 comprises 17 residues. The CDR3 DNA follows: TGTGCCAGTAAGGACAGGACTATCCTCCCGGGGAACACTGAAGCTTTCTTT. Translated, it gives CASKDRTILPGNTEAFF. Variable domain in full (rest from reference TRBV28 and TRBJ1-1): DVKVTQSSRYLVKRTGEKVFLECVQDMDHENMFWYRQDPGLGLRLIYFSYDVKMKEKGDIPEGYSVSREKKERFSLILESASTNQTSMYLCASKDRTILPGNTEAFFGQGTRLTVV.

The V gene is TRBV7-9, the J gene TRBJ2-2; perhaps TRBD1 as D (5 bases). This CDR3 has 14 residues. Trimming removed 4 bases from V and 6 bases from J, with 12 bases in between. Germline CDR1 and CDR2: SEHNR and FQNEAQ (reference sequence). CDR3 nucleotide sequence: TGTGCCAGCAGCTCCCCGACAGAACCCGGGGAGCTGTTTTTT. It translates to CASSSPTEPGELFF. Full variable domain (rest looked up from reference TRBV7-9 and TRBJ2-2): DTGVSQNPRHKITKRGQNVTFRCDPISEHNRLYWYRQTLGQGPEFLTYFQNEAQLEKSRLLSDRFSAERPKGSFSTLEIQRTEQGDSAMYLCASSSPTEPGELFFGEGSRLTVL.

The chain carries TRBV6-5 and TRBJ1-1, with D unresolved. Germline V gives CDR1 MNHEY, CDR2 SVGAGI. The CDR3 sequence is 13 residues long. The ends were cut back, 6 bases at V and 4 bases at J, with 12 bases in the middle. CDR3 region: CASRENVLTEAFF. The CDR3 DNA sequence: TGTGCCAGCAGAGAGAACGTTCTCACTGAAGCTTTCTTT.

The rearrangement joins TRBV3-1 (or the pseudogene TRBV3-2) to TRBJ1-1; D unclear. V lost 1 base and J 8 bases, leaving 14 bases between the germline ends. Germline V gives CDR1 LGHDT, CDR2 YNNKEL (reference sequence). The CDR3 is made up of 14 amino acids. Here the CDR3 reads CASSQGAASREAFF. CDR3 bases: TGTGCCAGCAGCCAAGGGGCCGCCTCCAGGGAAGCTTTCTTT.

Concerning this clone: Other nucleotide sequences in the sample specify the same CDR3. V usage is TRBV5-1 and J usage is TRBJ1-1; D unresolved. The CDR3 has 14 residues. Germline loops: CDR1 SGHRS, CDR2 YFSETQ. The ends were cut back, 0 bases at V and 1 base at J, with 7 bases in the middle. The CDR3 DNA reads TGCGCCAGCAGCTTGGACAGACCGAACACTGAAGCTTTCTTT. Its translation: CASSLDRPNTEAFF. Supplemented by reference TRBV5-1 and TRBJ1-1, the full variable domain reads KAGVTQTPRYLIKTRGQQVTLSCSPISGHRSVSWYQQTPGQGLQFLFEYFSETQRNKGNFPGRFSGRQFSNSRSEMNVSTLELGDSALYLCASSLDRPNTEAFFGQGTRLTVV.

V and J are TRBV5-1 and TRBJ2-1; TRBD2 agrees at 8 bases. This CDR3 has 14 residues. Germline V CDR1 and CDR2: SGHRS, YFSETQ. The J segment lost 3 bases and the V segment lost 4 bases, leaving 3 bases of the junction unmatched. The CDR3 sequence: CASSPSGGYNEQFF. CDR3 nucleotide sequence: TGCGCCAGCAGCCCAAGCGGGGGCTACAATGAGCAGTTCTTC.

The chain uses TRBV3-1 (or the pseudogene TRBV3-2) and TRBJ2-7; D is perhaps TRBD1 (5 bases). The CDR3 sequence is 17 residues long. The germline CDR1 and CDR2 sequences are LGHDT and YNNKEL (reference sequence). Trimming pared 0 bases from V and 4 bases from J, leaving 19 bases between. CDR3 nucleotide sequence: TGTGCCAGCAGCCAAGATTCGTTCGGCAGGGTACGGTACGAGCAGTACTTC. It translates to CASSQDSFGRVRYEQYF.

This chain joins TRBV9 and TRBJ2-1; TRBD2 might be the D (6 bases). Germline V gene sequence: CDR1 SGDLS, CDR2 YYNGEE. Trimming took 1 base from V and 9 from J, leaving 17 bases between them. This CDR3 spans 15 amino acids. The CDR3 loop reads CASSVWGESYGEQFF. Here the CDR3 DNA reads TGTGCCAGCAGCGTATGGGGGGAGAGTTACGGTGAGCAGTTCTTC. The complete variable domain, with remaining parts taken from reference TRBV9 and TRBJ2-1, reads DSGVTQTPKHLITATGQRVTLRCSPRSGDLSVYWYQQSLDQGLQFLIQYYNGEERAKGNILERFSAQQFPDLHSELNLSSLELGDSALYFCASSVWGESYGEQFFGPGTRLTVL.

In DNA form, the CDR3 reads TGCAGCGTTGTAAGTCGGGGACTGATCACTGAAGCTTTCTTT. It is translated as CSVVSRGLITEAFF. The chain employs TRBV29-1 and TRBJ1-1, with D possibly matching TRBD1 (5 bases). The CDR3 has 14 residues. Germline loops: CDR1 SQVTM, CDR2 ANQGSEA. V was shortened by 4 bases and J by 4 bases, with 16 bases between the two germline ends.

This chain connects TRBV7-3 to TRBJ2-3, with a tentative D call TRBD2 (6 bases). This CDR3 spans 15 amino acids. Trimming shortened V by 5 bases and J by 6 bases, and 18 bases separated the two germline ends. Germline V CDR1 and CDR2: SGHTA, FQGTGA. The CDR3 loop reads CASSNGRSKRDTQYF. The CDR3 nucleotides are TGTGCCAGCAGCAACGGGAGATCCAAGAGGGATACGCAGTATTTT.

The rearrangement joins TRBV7-9 to TRBJ2-7, with 7 bases identical to TRBD2. Trimming removed 4 bases from V and 8 bases from J; junction bases left unmatched: 8. This CDR3 is 13 amino acids long. CDR1 and CDR2 (germline): SEHNR, FQNEAQ (reference sequence). The DNA for the CDR3 is TGTGCCAGCAGCTACGGGACTACTCCCCAGCAGTACTTC. Protein sequence: CASSYGTTPQQYF.

The chain recombines TRBV7-9 with TRBJ2-7; D is undetermined. V was pared by 2 bases and J by 8 bases, with 10 bases between. CDR3 length: 12 amino acids. CDR1 SEHNR and CDR2 FQNEAQ come from the germline V gene (reference sequence). This chain's CDR3 is CASSLPSYKQYF. The CDR3 DNA sequence: TGTGCCAGCAGCTTACCATCATACAAGCAGTACTTC.

V gene TRBV24-1 combines with J gene TRBJ2-3; 8 nucleotides match TRBD1. The V gene's germline CDR1 is KGHDR and CDR2 SFDVKD. The CDR3 is made up of 15 amino acids. The V gene end was trimmed by 5 bases and the J gene end by 0 bases; junction bases not matched to a gene: 3. Here the CDR3 reads CATSAGTGSTDTQYF. CDR3 bases: TGTGCCACCAGTGCCGGGACAGGCAGCACAGATACGCAGTATTTT.

This chain joins TRBV28 and TRBJ1-5; D remains ambiguous. Germline assignment: CDR1 MDHEN and CDR2 SYDVKM. The CDR3 spans 12 residues. Trimming pared 8 bases from V and 1 base from J, leaving 6 bases between. CDR3 sequence: CASQASNQPQHF. In DNA, the CDR3 is TGTGCCAGCCAGGCAAGCAATCAGCCCCAGCATTTT.

Only one count was recorded for this clone. The chain couples TRBV19 to TRBJ1-1; tentative D call: TRBD1 (6 bases). Trimming took 0 bases from V and 4 from J, leaving 18 bases between them. The CDR3 extends over 17 amino acids. CDR1 LNHDA and CDR2 SQIVND come from the germline V gene (reference sequence). The CDR3 coding sequence is TGTGCCAGTAGTATAGATGATGCCGCGGGGGGGGCCACTGAAGCTTTCTTT. It specifies CASSIDDAAGGATEAFF.

The chain carries TRBV2 and TRBJ1-2, with D tentatively TRBD1 (6 bases). The CDR3 extends over 12 amino acids. V dropped 6 bases and J dropped 4 bases, with 9 bases sitting between them. CDR1 and CDR2 from the germline V gene are SNHLY and FYNNEI. CDR3 sequence: CASSMDSYGYTF. The CDR3 coding sequence is TGTGCCAGCAGCATGGACAGCTATGGCTACACCTTC.